This T cell receptor (beta chain) came from a study of T cell repertoires in cytomegalovirus infection. This CDR3 is 16 amino acids long. V was pared by 1 base and J by 5 bases, with 17 bases between. Each CDR3 protein gets one entry after TCRdb re-called the reads with MiXCR. Of 150,000 to 190,000 distinct CDR3 sequences listed, 20% to 30% are singletons. The clonotype originates from a human donor in good health (CMV status not recorded). Some clones in this sample may be carry-over from other donors' samples. The chain joins TRBV12-3 or TRBV12-4 to TRBJ1-1, with unresolved D. The sequencing input was PBMCs. The CDR3 region has the DNA TGTGCCAGCAGTTTAGGGGAGGGAATCGGAGTAACTGAAGCTTTCTTT. As protein: CASSLGEGIGVTEAFF.